The sequence of this T cell receptor (beta chain) was determined in a study of Graves' ophthalmopathy and Graves' hyperthyroidism. Study-wide results and limits: Most thyroid clonotypes expanded beyond 0.001 frequency were also found in blood.

Worth noting for this clonotype: Its antigen is not identified. This may come from a read error, since a much larger clone is one base off.

Investigators amplified TCR beta CDR3 regions from RNA transcripts. HTBI primers were used in a first-round RT-PCR, which preceded a second-round multiplex PCR. A single record per CDR3 protein comes from TCRdb applying MiXCR to the multiplex PCR reads. The repertoire includes roughly 1.1 million distinct CDR3 sequences, about 40% of them detected once, and over 8.5% sits in the top ten. With 7 bases removed from V and 1 base from J, the gap between germline ends came to 16 bases. The germline V gene has CDR1 SGHTA and CDR2 FQGNSA. This CDR3 comprises 15 residues. Hyperthyroidism was new, under 2 months, in patients aged 18 to 65.

The TCR sequence derives from an adult man with Graves' hyperthyroidism. Sequencing was done on a sample of peripheral blood or thyroid tissue (not recorded which). The chain combines TRBV7-2 with TRBJ2-5, with D tentatively TRBD2 (6 bases). As DNA, the CDR3 is TGTGCCAGCACGGATACCGGAGGGATCCAAGAGACCCAGTACTTC. Translation: CASTDTGGIQETQYF.